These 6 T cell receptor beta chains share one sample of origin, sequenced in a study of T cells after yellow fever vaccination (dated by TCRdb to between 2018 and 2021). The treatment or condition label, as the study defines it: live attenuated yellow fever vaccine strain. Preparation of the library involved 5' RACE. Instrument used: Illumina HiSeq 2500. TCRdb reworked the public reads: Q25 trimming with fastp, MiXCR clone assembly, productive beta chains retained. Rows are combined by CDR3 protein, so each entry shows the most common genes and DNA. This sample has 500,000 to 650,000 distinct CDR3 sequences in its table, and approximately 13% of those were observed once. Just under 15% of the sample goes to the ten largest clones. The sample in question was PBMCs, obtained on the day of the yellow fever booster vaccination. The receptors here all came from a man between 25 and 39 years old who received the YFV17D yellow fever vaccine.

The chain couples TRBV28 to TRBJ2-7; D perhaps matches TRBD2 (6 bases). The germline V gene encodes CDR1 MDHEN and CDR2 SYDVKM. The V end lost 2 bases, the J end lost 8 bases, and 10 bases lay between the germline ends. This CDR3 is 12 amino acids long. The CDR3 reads CASSLRRVQQYF. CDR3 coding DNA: TGTGCCAGCAGTTTAAGGAGGGTTCAGCAGTACTTC. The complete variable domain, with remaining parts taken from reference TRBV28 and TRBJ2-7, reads DVKVTQSSRYLVKRTGEKVFLECVQDMDHENMFWYRQDPGLGLRLIYFSYDVKMKEKGDIPEGYSVSREKKERFSLILESASTNQTSMYLCASSLRRVQQYFGPGTRLTVT.

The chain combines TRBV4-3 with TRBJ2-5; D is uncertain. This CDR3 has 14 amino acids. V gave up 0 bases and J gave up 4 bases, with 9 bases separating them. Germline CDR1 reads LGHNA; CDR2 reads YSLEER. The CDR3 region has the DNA TGCGCCAGCAGCCAAGATTTGGGCCCAGAGACCCAGTACTTC. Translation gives CASSQDLGPETQYF.

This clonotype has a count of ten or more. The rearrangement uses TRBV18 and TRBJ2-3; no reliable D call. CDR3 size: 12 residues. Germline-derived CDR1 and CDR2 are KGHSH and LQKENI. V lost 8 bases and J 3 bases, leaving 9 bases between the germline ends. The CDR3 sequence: CASSPNTDTQYF. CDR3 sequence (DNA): TGTGCCAGCAGCCCCAATACAGATACGCAGTATTTT.

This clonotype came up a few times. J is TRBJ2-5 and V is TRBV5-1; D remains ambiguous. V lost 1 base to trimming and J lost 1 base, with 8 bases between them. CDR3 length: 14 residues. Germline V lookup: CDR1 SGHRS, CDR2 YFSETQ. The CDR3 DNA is TGCGCCAGCAGCTTGAATGGTCCCCAAGAGACCCAGTACTTC. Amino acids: CASSLNGPQETQYF.

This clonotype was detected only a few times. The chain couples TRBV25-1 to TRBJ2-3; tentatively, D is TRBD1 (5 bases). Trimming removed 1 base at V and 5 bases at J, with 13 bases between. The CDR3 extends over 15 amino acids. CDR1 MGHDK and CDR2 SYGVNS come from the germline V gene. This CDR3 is CASSEFGTGQDTQYF. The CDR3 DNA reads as TGTGCCAGCAGTGAATTTGGAACTGGACAAGATACGCAGTATTTT.

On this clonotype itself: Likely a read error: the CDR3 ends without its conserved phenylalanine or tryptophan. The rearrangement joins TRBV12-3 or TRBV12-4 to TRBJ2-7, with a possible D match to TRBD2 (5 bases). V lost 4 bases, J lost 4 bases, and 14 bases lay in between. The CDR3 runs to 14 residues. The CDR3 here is CASSSPPAGYEQYI. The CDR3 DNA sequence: TGTGCCAGCAGTTCCCCCCCCGCGGGTTACGAGCAGTACATC.